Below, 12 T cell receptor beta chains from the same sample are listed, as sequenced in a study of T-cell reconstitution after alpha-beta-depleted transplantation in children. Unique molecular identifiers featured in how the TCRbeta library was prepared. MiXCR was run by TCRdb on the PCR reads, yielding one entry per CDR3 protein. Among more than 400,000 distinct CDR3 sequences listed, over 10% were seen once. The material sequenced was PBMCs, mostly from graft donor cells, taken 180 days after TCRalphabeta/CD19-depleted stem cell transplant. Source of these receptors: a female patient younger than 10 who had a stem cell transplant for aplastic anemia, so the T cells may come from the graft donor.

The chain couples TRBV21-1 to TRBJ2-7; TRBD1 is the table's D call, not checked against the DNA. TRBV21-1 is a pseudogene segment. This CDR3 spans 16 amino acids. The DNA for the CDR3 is TGTGCCAGCAGCAATGACACCGGGACAGAAATACGGGAGCAGTACGTC. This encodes CASSNDTGTEIREQYV.

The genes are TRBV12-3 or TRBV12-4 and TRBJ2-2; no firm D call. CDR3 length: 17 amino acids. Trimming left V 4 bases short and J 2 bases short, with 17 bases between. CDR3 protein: CASSSLSFRVNTGELFF. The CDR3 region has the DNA TGTGCCAGCAGTTCCCTCTCTTTCCGGGTCAACACCGGGGAGCTGTTTTTT.

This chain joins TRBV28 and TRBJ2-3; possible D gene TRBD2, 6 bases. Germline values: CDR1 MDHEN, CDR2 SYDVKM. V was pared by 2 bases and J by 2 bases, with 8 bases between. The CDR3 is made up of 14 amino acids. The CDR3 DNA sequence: TGTGCCAGCAGTTTACGGGGACTCACAGATACGCAGTATTTT. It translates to CASSLRGLTDTQYF.

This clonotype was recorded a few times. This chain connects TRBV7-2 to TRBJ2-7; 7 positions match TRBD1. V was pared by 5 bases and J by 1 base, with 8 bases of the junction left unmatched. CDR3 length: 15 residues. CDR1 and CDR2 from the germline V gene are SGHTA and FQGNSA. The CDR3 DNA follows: TGTGCCAGCAGCCCTGACGGGACAGCTTCCTACGAGCAGTACTTC. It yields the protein CASSPDGTASYEQYF. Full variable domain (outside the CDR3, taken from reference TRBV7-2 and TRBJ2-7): GAGVSQSPSNKVTEKGKDVELRCDPISGHTALYWYRQSLGQGLEFLIYFQGNSAPDKSGLPSDRFSAERTGGSVSTLTIQRTQQEDSAVYLCASSPDGTASYEQYFGPGTRLTVT.

The CDR3 nucleotides read TGCAGTGGGTTACTAGTTGTTGGCATTCAGTACTTC. Its translation is CSGLLVVGIQYF. V and J are TRBV20-1 and TRBJ2-4, with D possibly matching TRBD2 (5 bases). The V gene's germline CDR1 is DFQATT and CDR2 SNEGSKA (reference sequence). Trimming stripped 7 bases from V and 9 bases from J, with 16 bases between. CDR3 length: 12 amino acids.

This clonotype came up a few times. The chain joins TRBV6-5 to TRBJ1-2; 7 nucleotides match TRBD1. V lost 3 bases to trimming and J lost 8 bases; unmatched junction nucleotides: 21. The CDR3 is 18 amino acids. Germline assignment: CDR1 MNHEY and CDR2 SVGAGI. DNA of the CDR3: TGTGCCAGCAGTTATTTCCCGGGACACATAGACAGGGATGAAGGCTACACCTTC. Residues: CASSYFPGHIDRDEGYTF.

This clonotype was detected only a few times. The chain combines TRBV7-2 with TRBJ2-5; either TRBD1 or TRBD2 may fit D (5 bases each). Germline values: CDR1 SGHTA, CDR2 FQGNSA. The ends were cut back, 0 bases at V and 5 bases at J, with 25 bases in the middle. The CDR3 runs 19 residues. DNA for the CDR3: TGTGCCAGCAGCTTAGCGGGGACCCTGCCAGTGGTTTTGTTGGAGACCCAGTACTTC. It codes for CASSLAGTLPVVLLETQYF. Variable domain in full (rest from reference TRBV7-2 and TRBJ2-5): GAGVSQSPSNKVTEKGKDVELRCDPISGHTALYWYRQSLGQGLEFLIYFQGNSAPDKSGLPSDRFSAERTGGSVSTLTIQRTQQEDSAVYLCASSLAGTLPVVLLETQYFGPGTRLLVL.

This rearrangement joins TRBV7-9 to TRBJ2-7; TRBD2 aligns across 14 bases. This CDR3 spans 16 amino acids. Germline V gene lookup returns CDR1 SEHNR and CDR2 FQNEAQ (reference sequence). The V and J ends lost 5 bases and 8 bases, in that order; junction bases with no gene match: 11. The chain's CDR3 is CASSIGLAGGVEKQYV. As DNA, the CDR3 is TGTGCCAGCAGCATAGGACTAGCGGGAGGAGTAGAAAAGCAGTACGTC.

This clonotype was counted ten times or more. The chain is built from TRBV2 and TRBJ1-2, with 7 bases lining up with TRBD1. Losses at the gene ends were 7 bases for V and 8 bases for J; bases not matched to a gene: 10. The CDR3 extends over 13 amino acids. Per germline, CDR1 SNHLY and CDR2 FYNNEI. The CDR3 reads CASNDRVRGGYTF. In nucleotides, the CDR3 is TGTGCCAGCAACGACAGGGTCCGCGGGGGCTACACCTTC. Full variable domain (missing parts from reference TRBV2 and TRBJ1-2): EPEVTQTPSHQVTQMGQEVILRCVPISNHLYFYWYRQILGQKVEFLVSFYNNEISEKSEIFDDQFSVERPDGSNFTLKIRSTKLEDSAMYFCASNDRVRGGYTFGSGTRLTVV.

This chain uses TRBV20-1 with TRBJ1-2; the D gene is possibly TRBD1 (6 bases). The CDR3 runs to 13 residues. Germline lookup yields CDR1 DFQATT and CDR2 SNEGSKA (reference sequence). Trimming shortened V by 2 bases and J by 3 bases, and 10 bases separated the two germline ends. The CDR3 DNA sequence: TGCAGTGCTAGACTACAGGGAGACTATGGCTACACCTTC. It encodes CSARLQGDYGYTF.

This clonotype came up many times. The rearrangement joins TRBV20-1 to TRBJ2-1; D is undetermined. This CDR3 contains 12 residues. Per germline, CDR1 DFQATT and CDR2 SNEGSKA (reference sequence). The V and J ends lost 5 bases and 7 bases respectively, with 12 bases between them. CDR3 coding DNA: TGCAGTGCTTATCCTAGTACAAATGAGCAGTTCTTC. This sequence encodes CSAYPSTNEQFF.

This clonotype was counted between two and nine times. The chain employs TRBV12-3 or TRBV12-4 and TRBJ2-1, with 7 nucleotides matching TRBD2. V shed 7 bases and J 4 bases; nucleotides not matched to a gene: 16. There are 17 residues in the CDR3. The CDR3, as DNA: TGTGCCAGCATCCATACTTCTAGCGGCTACGGGTACAATGAGCAGTTCTTC. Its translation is CASIHTSSGYGYNEQFF.